This paragraph covers one TCR beta chain sequence. The antigen is not known. The authors sorted CD4+ naive, central memory, regulatory and stem cell-like memory cells via CD45RO/CCR7/CD25/CD127/CD95/CD27. CDR3 size: 21 residues. Germline V lookup: CDR1 SGHRS, CDR2 YFSETQ. V shed 4 bases and J 2 bases; nucleotides not matched to a gene: 22. The source of the sample is a study of beta chain features in type 1 diabetes. cDNA synthesis used the whole RNA isolate, giving expressed TCRB sequences. Sequenced naive, central memory and regulatory T cell samples produced an average of about 3.57 million reads. Here immunoSEQ multiplex PCR was the method, and the copy in TCRdb shows in-frame clones only, minus some. The data contain 330,000 or so clones, approximately 12% of them singletons. Study-wide results and caveats: When Type 1 diabetes patients were examined, their TCRB CDR3s proved moderately but significantly shorter in all four CD4+ subsets. Reduced insertions and increased deletions marked VDJ junctions in type 1 diabetes patients.

The TCR originated in a woman under 30 with type 1 diabetes. The chain links TRBV5-1 to TRBJ2-7; 12 bases agree with TRBD2. Sequences were obtained from naive CD4+ T cells from blood. CDR3: CASSRESRRTSGARLTYEQYF. CDR3 coding DNA: TGCGCCAGCAGCCGAGAGAGCCGCCGGACTAGCGGGGCCAGGCTCACCTACGAGCAGTACTTC. Using reference TRBV5-1 and TRBJ2-7 for the parts outside the CDR3, the full variable domain is KAGVTQTPRYLIKTRGQQVTLSCSPISGHRSVSWYQQTPGQGLQFLFEYFSETQRNKGNFPGRFSGRQFSNSRSEMNVSTLELGDSALYLCASSRESRRTSGARLTYEQYFGPGTRLTVT.